The 16 T cell receptor beta chains below were found in one sample sequenced in a study of long-term antiretroviral therapy in people with HIV. Runs used v3.0 of the immunoSEQ assay and were done at survey level. Clones were read by immunoSEQ multiplex PCR, and TCRdb kept only the in-frame ones, dropping some. Of roughly 28,000 clones in the sample, more than 80% were seen once. The source was unsorted PBMCs, collected more than 5 years after starting antiretroviral therapy. These receptors were collected from a middle-aged woman with HIV.

The chain is built from TRBV28 and TRBJ2-1; the match to TRBD2 covers 12 bases. This CDR3 has 17 amino acids. The J segment lost 0 bases and the V segment lost 3 bases, leaving 3 bases of the junction unmatched. Germline-derived CDR1 and CDR2 are MDHEN and SYDVKM. CDR3 bases: TGTGCCAGCAGTTTGACTAGCGGGAGCAGCTCCTACAATGAGCAGTTCTTC. It is translated as CASSLTSGSSSYNEQFF.

This clone came up once. This chain uses TRBV6-1 with TRBJ2-1, with D hard to call. Between the trimmed V and J ends, which lost 2 bases and 5 bases, there was a span of 7 bases. The CDR3 has 13 amino acids. Germline loops: CDR1 MNHNS, CDR2 SASEGT. For the CDR3, the DNA is TGTGCCAGCAGTGAAAGGATGAACAATGAGCAGTTCTTC. This encodes CASSERMNNEQFF.

The chain links TRBV9 to TRBJ1-3, with TRBD1 matching over 8 bases. The V gene end was trimmed by 4 bases and the J gene end by 2 bases; junction bases not matched to a gene: 17. This CDR3 has 19 residues. The germline V gene has CDR1 SGDLS and CDR2 YYNGEE. CDR3 DNA: TGTGCCAGCAGCCCTAGACCAGGGGGCGTCGTTAGGGCTGGAAACACCATATATTTT. Its translation: CASSPRPGGVVRAGNTIYF.

This clone was detected once. DNA for the CDR3: TGTGCCAGCAGGGCTACTAGCGGGAGGCAGTACGAGCAGTACTTC. Amino acids: CASRATSGRQYEQYF. The chain couples TRBV27 to TRBJ2-7; 12 nucleotides agree with TRBD2. Trimming took 6 bases from V and 4 from J; bases not matched to a gene: 7. CDR1 MNHEY and CDR2 SMNVEV come from the germline V gene (reference sequence). This CDR3 is 15 amino acids long.

This rearrangement joins TRBV14 to TRBJ1-2; D may be TRBD1 (5 bases). The germline V and J ends were trimmed by 0 bases and 4 bases, with 12 bases remaining between them. The CDR3 has 15 amino acids. CDR1 and CDR2 from the germline V gene are SGHDN and FVKESK. This chain's CDR3 is CASSQERGWGYGYTF. CDR3 DNA: TGTGCCAGCAGCCAAGAGAGGGGATGGGGCTATGGCTACACCTTC.

The CDR3 nucleotides read TGTGCCAGCAGCGTAGGAGTGGGCTACGGGGACACCATATATTTT. Amino acid sequence: CASSVGVGYGDTIYF. V is TRBV9 and J is TRBJ1-3; D call uncertain. Germline V gene lookup returns CDR1 SGDLS and CDR2 YYNGEE. The CDR3 runs 15 residues. The germline V and J ends were trimmed by 0 bases and 8 bases, with 15 bases remaining between them.

CDR3 coding DNA: TGTGCCTGGGACCGCAACTCTGGAAACACCATATATTTT. Protein: CAWDRNSGNTIYF. The chain is built from TRBV30 and TRBJ1-3; D call uncertain. The CDR3 has 13 residues. Trimming left V 5 bases short and J 0 bases short, with 8 bases between. Germline V gene sequence: CDR1 GTSNPN, CDR2 SVGIG (reference sequence). Looking up the rest from reference TRBV30 and TRBJ1-3 gives the full variable domain: SQTIHQWPATLVQPVGSPLSLECTVEGTSNPNLYWYRQAAGRGLQLLFYSVGIGQISSEVPQNLSASRPQDRQFILSSKKLLLSDSGFYLCAWDRNSGNTIYFGEGSWLTVV.

The V gene is TRBV7-2, the J gene TRBJ2-1; 9 bases match TRBD2. The V gene end was trimmed by 3 bases and the J gene end by 15 bases; junction bases not matched to a gene: 18. Germline lookup yields CDR1 SGHTA and CDR2 FQGNSA. This CDR3 spans 16 amino acids. This chain's CDR3 is CASSFSVTTSGTSPFF. CDR3 bases: TGTGCCAGCAGCTTTAGTGTCACAACTTCCGGGACTAGCCCGTTCTTC.

The V gene is TRBV27, the J gene TRBJ2-2; D not resolved. The CDR3 has 11 amino acids. CDR1 is MNHEY and CDR2 is SMNVEV in the germline V gene (reference sequence). V lost 6 bases and J lost 1, with 0 bases in between. The CDR3 sequence: CASRNTGELFF. CDR3 sequence (DNA): TGTGCCAGCAGGAACACCGGGGAGCTGTTTTTT.

Points on this clone: Germline and junction disagree at one end, which may indicate a read error. V gene TRBV4-2 combines with J gene TRBJ2-5, with 9 bases identical to TRBD2. Germline lookup yields CDR1 LGHNA and CDR2 YNFKEQ. There are 16 residues in the CDR3. In DNA form, the CDR3 reads TGTGCCAGCAGCCAACTGACTAGCGGTAACCAAGGGACCCAGTACTTC. Translation: CASSQLTSGNQGTQYF.

The CDR3 DNA sequence: TGTGCCAGCAGCCAAGAATCCGCGGGAGGTACCACAGATACGCAGTATTTT. Translation: CASSQESAGGTTDTQYF. The chain has TRBV4-2 and TRBJ2-3, with 8 nucleotides matching TRBD2. CDR1 and CDR2 from the germline V gene are LGHNA and YNFKEQ. V trimming: 0 bases; J trimming: 2 bases; junction bases outside the gene matches: 7. The CDR3 loop spans 17 amino acids.

CDR3 protein: CASRNRGQGNNEQYF. CDR3 DNA sequence: TGTGCCAGCAGGAATAGGGGACAGGGGAACAACGAGCAGTACTTC. This chain joins TRBV5-6 and TRBJ2-7; the match to TRBD1 covers 10 bases. This CDR3 has 15 amino acids. CDR1 is SGHDT and CDR2 is YYEEEE in the germline V gene. After removal of 5 bases from V and 5 bases from J, the junction contained 10 bases not matched to a gene. The full variable domain, with the rest looked up from reference TRBV5-6 and TRBJ2-7, is DAGVTQSPTHLIKTRGQQVTLRCSPKSGHDTVSWYQQALGQGPQFIFQYYEEEERQRGNFPDRFSGHQFPNYSSELNVNALLLGDSALYLCASRNRGQGNNEQYFGPGTRLTVT.

The chain couples TRBV6-1 to TRBJ2-7; D is perhaps TRBD1 or TRBD2 (5 bases each). Germline V lookup: CDR1 MNHNS, CDR2 SASEGT. Trimming removed 11 bases at V and 4 bases at J, with 18 bases between. The CDR3 sequence is 13 residues long. The CDR3: CAGGRSGLYEQYF. CDR3 sequence (DNA): TGTGCCGGGGGTAGGAGCGGACTTTACGAGCAGTACTTC.

The J gene is TRBJ2-2, the V gene TRBV6-6, with a weak D call TRBD2 (5 bases). Germline CDR1 MNHNY, CDR2 SVGAGI (reference sequence). Trimming removed 4 bases at V and 7 bases at J, with 16 bases between. There are 15 residues in the CDR3. The CDR3 DNA sequence: TGTGCCAGCAGTTCAGCGGCTCAGTGGAGCGGGGAGCTGTTTTTT. The encoded protein is CASSSAAQWSGELFF.

The chain is built from TRBV6-1 and TRBJ2-7; a possible D gene is TRBD2 (6 bases). The CDR3 has 17 residues. V was trimmed by 2 bases and J by 4 bases, leaving 21 bases between them. CDR1 is MNHNS, CDR2 SASEGT, per germline. CDR3 nucleotides: TGTGCCAGCAGTGAACTGGGGGGTCCCCTCCTCCTATACGAGCAGTACTTC. Protein: CASSELGGPLLLYEQYF.

The rearrangement uses TRBV18 and TRBJ2-7; D perhaps matches TRBD2 (6 bases). The CDR3 sequence is 15 residues long. Germline CDR1 is KGHSH and CDR2 is LQKENI. The germline V and J ends were trimmed by 6 bases and 5 bases, with 20 bases remaining between them. CDR3 nucleotide sequence: TGTGCCAGCTCGATCGGGGCCAGCGGGTTCGACGAGCAGTACTTC. This translates into CASSIGASGFDEQYF. The variable domain in full, completed from reference TRBV18 and TRBJ2-7, reads NAGVMQNPRHLVRRRGQEARLRCSPMKGHSHVYWYRQLPEEGLKFMVYLQKENIIDESGMPKERFSAEFPKEGPSILRIQQVVRGDSAAYFCASSIGASGFDEQYFGPGTRLTVT.